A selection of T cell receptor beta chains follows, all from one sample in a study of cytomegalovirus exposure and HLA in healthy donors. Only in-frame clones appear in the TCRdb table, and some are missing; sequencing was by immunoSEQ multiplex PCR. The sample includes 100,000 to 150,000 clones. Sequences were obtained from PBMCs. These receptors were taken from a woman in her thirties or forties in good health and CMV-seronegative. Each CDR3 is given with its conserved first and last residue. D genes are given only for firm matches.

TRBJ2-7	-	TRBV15	TGTGCCACCAGCAGAGTCCCAGGGGCTGGGTACGAGCAGTACTTC	CATSRVPGAGYEQYF
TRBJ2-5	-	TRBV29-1	TGCAGCGCCGAACTCGCGGGGGCCCAAGAGACCCAGTACTTC	CSAELAGAQETQYF
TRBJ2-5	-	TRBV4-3	TGCGCCAGCAGCCAAGAGGGGCCCGGGGGACAAGAGACCCAGTACTTC	CASSQEGPGGQETQYF
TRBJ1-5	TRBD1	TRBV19	TGTGCCAGTAGTATAACGACAGGGGGCTCTCAGCCCCAGCATTTT	CASSITTGGSQPQHF
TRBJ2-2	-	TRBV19	TGTGCCAGCGCGGGGTTCACCGGGGAGCTGTTTTTT	CASAGFTGELFF
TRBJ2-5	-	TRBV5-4	TGTGCCAGCAGCTTTTTCCAGGGCCCTCAAGAGACCCAGTACTTC	CASSFFQGPQETQYF
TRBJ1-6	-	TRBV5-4	TGTGCCAGCAGCTTGGAGGAGGCGGGTTCACCCCTCCACTTT	CASSLEEAGSPLHF
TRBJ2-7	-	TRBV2	TGTGCCAGCAGTGCCAGCACCAACCCTAGCGAGCAGTACTTC	CASSASTNPSEQYF
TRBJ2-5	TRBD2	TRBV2	TGTGCCAGCAGTGATGGTTTAGGGAGGGGTCGAGTGGAAGAGACCCAGTACTTC	CASSDGLGRGRVEETQYF
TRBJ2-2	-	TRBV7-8	TGTGCCAGCAGTCTTAGAAACACCGGGGAGCTGTTTTTT	CASSLRNTGELFF
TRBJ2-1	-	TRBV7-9	TGTGCCAGCAGCTTAGTAAGGACTCTCAATGAGCAGTTCTTC	CASSLVRTLNEQFF
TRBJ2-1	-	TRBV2	TGTGCCAGCAGTGAAGCGGGGCCGCTAACTCACAATGAGCAGTTCTTC	CASSEAGPLTHNEQFF
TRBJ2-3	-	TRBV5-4	TGTGCCAGCAGCAGCGCGGGGGATACGCAGTATTTT	CASSSAGDTQYF
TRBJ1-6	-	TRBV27	TGTGCCAGCAGTCCAGCCGGGACACCGAATTCACCCCTCCACTTT	CASSPAGTPNSPLHF
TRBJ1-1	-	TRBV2	TGTGCCAGCAGTGACACAGAGAACACTGAAGCTTTCTTT	CASSDTENTEAFF
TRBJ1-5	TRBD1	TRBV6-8	TGTGCCAGCAGTTACTCAGGCAGGGGGCGCAGGCATCAGCCCCAGCATTTT	CASSYSGRGRRHQPQHF
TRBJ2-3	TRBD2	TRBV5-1	TGCGCCAGCAGCTTGGTAGCGGGGAGCACAGATACGCAGTATTTT	CASSLVAGSTDTQYF
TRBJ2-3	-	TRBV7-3	TGTGCCAGCAGCCCCCAGGCATTCGATACGCAGTATTTT	CASSPQAFDTQYF